This TCR beta chain was observed in a study of blood T cell repertoires in COVID-19. The table came from immunoSEQ multiplex PCR; TCRdb's copy has only in-frame clones and leaves some out. The data contain 100,000 to 150,000 clones, roughly 88% of them seen just once; the ten biggest clones take up about 9.4%. The J segment lost 7 bases and the V segment lost 5 bases, leaving 11 bases of the junction unmatched. The CDR3 has 16 amino acids. CDR1 SGHNT and CDR2 YYREEE come from the germline V gene (reference sequence). V gene TRBV5-4 combines with J gene TRBJ2-3; 12 nucleotides align to TRBD2. The sequence was collected from a man aged 45-60 years with acute or convalescent COVID-19. Source material: peripheral blood. In DNA form, the CDR3 reads TGTGCCAGCAGGGTCTCTAGCGGGAGGGTATCAAATACGCAGTATTTT. It codes for CASRVSSGRVSNTQYF.